A single sample gave rise to the 32 T cell receptor beta chains below, sequenced in a study of lung T cells in sarcoidosis with Löfgren's syndrome. TCRdb re-derived calls from the reads in MiXCR, one entry per CDR3 protein. The table lists 58,000 or so distinct CDR3 sequences, approximately 21% of them singletons. Input material: CD4+ T cells from PBMCs. The source of these receptors is a human donor with sarcoidosis (Löfgren's syndrome or another form), or a control subject (not recorded which).

CDR3 amino acids: CASSQRGGDGYTF. The CDR3 region has the DNA TGTGCCAGCAGCCAAAGGGGGGGAGATGGCTACACCTTC. The chain recombines TRBV7-9 with TRBJ1-2, with D possibly matching TRBD1 (6 bases). This CDR3 is 13 amino acids long. V gave up 5 bases and J gave up 6 bases, with 13 bases separating them. Looked up from germline, CDR1 is SEHNR and CDR2 is FQNEAQ (reference sequence).

The table lists this clonotype with many counts. The rearrangement uses TRBV6-1 and TRBJ2-2; 10 nucleotides match TRBD1. Losses at the gene ends were 5 bases for V and 1 base for J; bases not matched to a gene: 4. CDR3 length: 16 residues. Per the germline V gene, CDR1 is MNHNS and CDR2 is SASEGT. In DNA form, the CDR3 reads TGTGCCAGCAGTAGGGGACAGGGGAGGAACACCGGGGAGCTGTTTTTT. Translation gives CASSRGQGRNTGELFF.

This clonotype was observed many times. J is TRBJ2-1 and V is TRBV6-1; a weak D match, TRBD2 (6 bases). CDR1 MNHNS and CDR2 SASEGT come from the germline V gene. The CDR3 runs 14 residues. V was clipped by 7 bases and J by 6 bases, with 16 bases between them. CDR3 sequence reads: CASTPQGGSNEQFF. The CDR3 region has the DNA TGTGCCAGCACTCCCCAAGGAGGGTCCAATGAGCAGTTCTTC.

This clonotype appeared many times. V usage is TRBV27 and J usage is TRBJ2-3; the D is unclear. V was cut by 5 bases and J by 4 bases, with 10 bases left in between. The CDR3 contains 13 residues. CDR1 is MNHEY and CDR2 is SMNVEV in the germline V gene (reference sequence). CDR3: CASSPKAPDTQYF. The DNA for the CDR3 is TGTGCCAGCAGTCCTAAGGCCCCAGATACGCAGTATTTT.

This clonotype was recorded at least ten times. J is TRBJ2-1 and V is TRBV27; D gene uncertain. Trimming pared 0 bases from V and 0 bases from J, leaving 12 bases between. The CDR3 length is 17 residues. CDR1 is MNHEY, CDR2 SMNVEV, per germline (reference sequence). The CDR3 reads CASSLSIGASSYNEQFF. The CDR3 coding sequence is TGTGCCAGCAGTTTATCGATAGGCGCCAGCTCCTACAATGAGCAGTTCTTC.

V and J are TRBV11-2 and TRBJ2-7; 7 bases agree with TRBD1. The CDR3 has 15 residues. The germline gives CDR1 SGHAT, CDR2 FQNNGV. J gave up 6 bases and V 5 bases, and 13 bases lay outside the gene matches. The chain's CDR3 is CASSPYISTGSEQYV. The CDR3 nucleotides read TGTGCCAGCAGCCCTTACATTTCGACAGGGTCCGAGCAGTACGTC.

This chain connects TRBV11-2 to TRBJ2-7, with D possibly matching TRBD2 (5 bases). Germline V gene lookup returns CDR1 SGHAT and CDR2 FQNNGV. The CDR3 loop spans 15 amino acids. Trimming took off 6 bases at V and 3 bases at J, with 18 bases between the two ends. The CDR3 protein is CASSKRPSRGYEQYF. In DNA, the CDR3 is TGTGCCAGCAGTAAAAGACCCTCCCGGGGCTACGAGCAGTACTTC.

This clonotype occurred many times. V gene TRBV28 combines with J gene TRBJ1-5; D is possibly TRBD1 (6 bases). There are 17 residues in the CDR3. CDR1 and CDR2 from the germline V gene are MDHEN and SYDVKM. V gave up 3 bases and J gave up 3 bases, with 18 bases separating them. The CDR3 DNA is TGTGCCAGCAGTTTCGGGCGGAGGAGGGGGGACAATCAGCCCCAGCATTTT. It specifies CASSFGRRRGDNQPQHF.

This clonotype was detected ten times or more. The DNA of the CDR3 is TGTGCCAGCACTTTCGACAGGGACCAGCCCCAGCATTTT. It specifies CASTFDRDQPQHF. The chain links TRBV2 to TRBJ1-5, with 7 bases aligning to TRBD1. This CDR3 has 13 amino acids. Losses at the gene ends were 7 bases for V and 7 bases for J; bases not matched to a gene: 7. Germline V gene sequence: CDR1 SNHLY, CDR2 FYNNEI.

This clonotype appeared many times. V usage is TRBV4-3 and J usage is TRBJ2-7; tentatively, D is TRBD2 (5 bases). Germline V gene lookup returns CDR1 LGHNA and CDR2 YSLEER. Deletions cut 1 base from V and 0 bases from J, with 10 bases between. This CDR3 contains 15 residues. CDR3 DNA: TGCGCCAGCAGCCAAGCCGTCGGGGACTCCTACGAGCAGTACTTC. Protein sequence: CASSQAVGDSYEQYF.

This clonotype was detected only a few times. The CDR3 DNA follows: TGTGCCAGCAGCTTGTTGTCTAGTACAGATACGCAGTATTTT. It specifies CASSLLSSTDTQYF. The rearrangement links TRBV5-5 to TRBJ2-3; no firm D call. The CDR3 runs to 14 residues. CDR1 and CDR2 (germline): SGHKS, YYEKEE (reference sequence). V lost 1 base and J 3 bases, leaving 9 bases between the germline ends.

The chain joins TRBV18 to TRBJ1-5; tentatively, D is TRBD1 (5 bases). The CDR3 is 17 residues long. In germline, CDR1 is KGHSH, CDR2 LQKENI. Trimming cost V 1 base and J 6 bases, with 19 bases left between them. CDR3 protein: CASSPRVNSGGGQPQHF. The CDR3, as DNA: TGTGCCAGCTCACCACGGGTAAATTCTGGGGGAGGTCAGCCCCAGCATTTT. Combining the CDR3 with reference TRBV18 and TRBJ1-5 gives the whole variable domain NAGVMQNPRHLVRRRGQEARLRCSPMKGHSHVYWYRQLPEEGLKFMVYLQKENIIDESGMPKERFSAEFPKEGPSILRIQQVVRGDSAAYFCASSPRVNSGGGQPQHFGDGTRLSIL.

The chain uses TRBV19 and TRBJ1-1; no definite D call. CDR1 and CDR2 (germline): LNHDA, SQIVND (reference sequence). V was cut by 7 bases and J by 1 base, with 10 bases left in between. This CDR3 is 13 amino acids long. The CDR3 loop is CASTYDGNTEAFF. The DNA for the CDR3 is TGTGCCAGTACCTATGACGGGAACACTGAAGCTTTCTTT.

This clonotype was detected many times. CDR3 protein: CASSLGGPVYEQYF. The CDR3, as DNA: TGTGCCAGCAGCTTAGGGGGACCGGTATACGAGCAGTACTTC. The J gene is TRBJ2-7, the V gene TRBV7-9, with D perhaps matching TRBD1 or TRBD2 (5 bases each). Germline V gives CDR1 SEHNR, CDR2 FQNEAQ (reference sequence). The CDR3 consists of 14 residues. The V and J ends lost 1 base and 4 bases respectively, with 11 bases between them.

Only a few counts were recorded for this clonotype. The chain is built from TRBV2 and TRBJ2-1; TRBD2 aligns across 9 bases. Unmatched junction bases numbered 10, after V lost 7 bases and J lost 9 bases. The CDR3 has 14 residues. Germline loops: CDR1 SNHLY, CDR2 FYNNEI. The CDR3 reads CASNRPGLASEQFF. For the CDR3, the DNA is TGTGCCAGCAACAGGCCGGGACTAGCCTCTGAGCAGTTCTTC.

This clonotype was picked up many times. The chain recombines TRBV4-1 with TRBJ2-7; no reliable D call. Germline loops: CDR1 MGHRA, CDR2 YSYEKL. The CDR3 is made up of 14 amino acids. Trimming cost V 0 bases and J 7 bases, with 13 bases left between them. The CDR3 DNA is TGCGCCAGCAGCCAAGATCAAGAGGTCCTAGAGCAGTACGTC. Amino acid sequence: CASSQDQEVLEQYV.

At least ten counts were recorded for this clonotype. The chain links TRBV6-1 to TRBJ1-6, with D maybe TRBD1 (5 bases). V lost 4 bases and J lost 9, with 16 bases in between. Looked up from germline, CDR1 is MNHNS and CDR2 is SASEGT. The CDR3 is 15 amino acids. CDR3 loop: CASSGGRRVGSPLHF. CDR3 nucleotide sequence: TGTGCCAGCAGTGGGGGACGGAGGGTGGGTTCACCCCTCCACTTT.

Many counts were recorded for this clonotype. The V and J genes are TRBV7-3 and TRBJ2-3, with D unresolved. Germline lookup yields CDR1 SGHTA and CDR2 FQGTGA. CDR3 length equals 15 residues. Trimming cost V 2 bases and J 5 bases, with 14 bases left between them. The CDR3 sequence: CASSLSGWPLDTQYF. CDR3 coding DNA: TGTGCCAGCAGCTTATCTGGCTGGCCGTTAGATACGCAGTATTTT.

This clonotype appeared many times. J is TRBJ1-1 and V is TRBV2; D remains unclear. Trimming took 4 bases from V and 1 from J, leaving 10 bases between them. The CDR3 length is 14 residues. Germline loops: CDR1 SNHLY, CDR2 FYNNEI. CDR3 DNA: TGTGCCAGCAGTGCAAGACTCGAGAACACTGAAGCTTTCTTT. It yields the protein CASSARLENTEAFF.

This clonotype was detected many times. This chain links TRBV20-1 with TRBJ2-7; possible D gene TRBD1, 5 bases. Germline V lookup: CDR1 DFQATT, CDR2 SNEGSKA (reference sequence). The CDR3 covers 13 residues. The V gene lost 0 bases and the J gene lost 1 base, with 7 bases spanning the gap. The CDR3 nucleotides read TGCAGTGCTAGAGACAGGGTATCCTACGAGCAGTACTTC. Translating gives CSARDRVSYEQYF.

The V gene is TRBV5-1, the J gene TRBJ2-1; D gene uncertain. Germline CDR1 and CDR2: SGHRS and YFSETQ. Trimming pared 0 bases from V and 9 bases from J, leaving 7 bases between. The CDR3 covers 12 residues. The chain's CDR3 is CASSLDGAEQFF. In nucleotides, the CDR3 is TGCGCCAGCAGCTTGGATGGCGCTGAGCAGTTCTTC.

The V gene is TRBV30, the J gene TRBJ2-4; D not certain. Per germline, CDR1 GTSNPN and CDR2 SVGIG (reference sequence). V was trimmed by 6 bases and J by 0 bases, leaving 9 bases between them. CDR3 length: 13 residues. This CDR3 reads CACSSRAKNIQYF. The CDR3 DNA reads as TGTGCCTGTTCCTCTAGAGCCAAAAACATTCAGTACTTC.

In this sample, this clonotype turned up many times. V is TRBV5-1 and J is TRBJ2-1; D unclear. Trimming removed 2 bases at V and 6 bases at J, with 6 bases between. CDR3 length: 12 amino acids. Germline V gives CDR1 SGHRS, CDR2 YFSETQ. The CDR3 DNA reads as TGCGCCAGCAGCTTCAGATTCAATGAGCAGTTCTTC. This sequence encodes CASSFRFNEQFF.

This clonotype was seen many times. The chain has TRBV6-1 and TRBJ2-1; TRBD2 is a possible D gene (6 bases). V lost 5 bases and J lost 5, with 13 bases in between. In germline, CDR1 is MNHNS, CDR2 SASEGT. There are 14 residues in the CDR3. CDR3 in DNA: TGTGCCAGCAGTCGGGCCGGGAGTGACAATGAGCAGTTCTTC. It yields the protein CASSRAGSDNEQFF.

This clonotype was found once. A much larger clone is a single base away; this may be a read error. The chain joins TRBV7-9 to TRBJ1-1; D is unclear. CDR3 length: 14 amino acids. The V gene's germline CDR1 is SEHNR and CDR2 FQNEAQ (reference sequence). Written as DNA, the CDR3 is TGTGCCAGCTGCTTCTTGAGGGCGAACACTGAAGCTTTCTTT. Translation gives CASCFLRANTEAFF.

This clonotype was seen at least ten times. The chain is built from TRBV28 and TRBJ1-2, with unresolved D. Trimming removed 3 bases at V and 6 bases at J, with 17 bases between. The germline gives CDR1 MDHEN, CDR2 SYDVKM. The CDR3 is made up of 15 amino acids. This CDR3 is CASSLGNVRENGYTF. The CDR3 region has the DNA TGTGCCAGCAGTTTGGGGAACGTGAGGGAGAATGGCTACACCTTC.

As to this clonotype: Here the CDR3 omits its conserved ending phenylalanine or tryptophan, so a read error is the likely source. J is TRBJ1-1 and V is TRBV29-1, with D possibly being TRBD1 (5 bases). Per germline, CDR1 SQVTM and CDR2 ANQGSEA. There are 14 residues in the CDR3. V was shortened by 3 bases and J by 1 base, with 12 bases between the two germline ends. The CDR3 DNA sequence: TGCAGCGTTGATGGGACCGGCAAGAACACTGAAGCTTTCTCT. Residues: CSVDGTGKNTEAFS.

In its sample, this clonotype was seen many times. V gene TRBV28 combines with J gene TRBJ2-7, with 9 bases aligning to TRBD1. The CDR3 is made up of 16 amino acids. V lost 10 bases and J lost 2; bases outside the gene matches: 15. Germline CDR1 is MDHEN and CDR2 is SYDVKM. CDR3 sequence (DNA): TGTGCCATCACGGGACAGGGCCTGACTAAAACCTACGAGCAGTACTTC. It encodes CAITGQGLTKTYEQYF.

The table lists this clonotype with many counts. The V gene is TRBV28, the J gene TRBJ1-5; D is unresolved. V was clipped by 6 bases and J by 2 bases, with 14 bases between them. CDR3 length: 15 amino acids. Germline V gives CDR1 MDHEN, CDR2 SYDVKM. The CDR3, as DNA: TGTGCCAGCAGCCCTCGTCGCGGCGGCAATCAGCCCCAGCATTTT. As protein: CASSPRRGGNQPQHF.

The sample holds many counts of this clonotype. The rearrangement joins TRBV12-3 or TRBV12-4 to TRBJ2-3; D remains ambiguous. The CDR3 has 12 amino acids. Deletions cut 3 bases from V and 5 bases from J, with 6 bases between. CDR3 region: CASSFVVDTQYF. The CDR3 region has the DNA TGTGCCAGCAGTTTTGTAGTAGATACGCAGTATTTT.

This clonotype was counted ten times or more. The chain couples TRBV27 to TRBJ1-5; 7 nucleotides match TRBD1. The CDR3 runs to 17 residues. The germline CDR1 and CDR2 sequences are MNHEY and SMNVEV (reference sequence). The trim removed 2 bases at V and 0 bases at J, leaving 7 bases unmatched. For the CDR3, the DNA is TGTGCCAGCAGTTTAGGCGGGGGGACAGTTAGCAATCAGCCCCAGCATTTT. Amino acids: CASSLGGGTVSNQPQHF.

CDR3 protein: CASGLGGLAGRQTDTQYF. In DNA form, the CDR3 reads TGTGCTAGTGGTTTGGGTGGACTAGCGGGGAGACAAACAGATACGCAGTATTTT. This sequence joins TRBV12-5 and TRBJ2-3; TRBD2 agrees at 12 bases. With 1 base clipped from V and 3 bases from J, the junction kept 8 bases outside the gene matches. The germline V gene encodes CDR1 LGHNT and CDR2 FRNRAP. This CDR3 is built from 18 residues.